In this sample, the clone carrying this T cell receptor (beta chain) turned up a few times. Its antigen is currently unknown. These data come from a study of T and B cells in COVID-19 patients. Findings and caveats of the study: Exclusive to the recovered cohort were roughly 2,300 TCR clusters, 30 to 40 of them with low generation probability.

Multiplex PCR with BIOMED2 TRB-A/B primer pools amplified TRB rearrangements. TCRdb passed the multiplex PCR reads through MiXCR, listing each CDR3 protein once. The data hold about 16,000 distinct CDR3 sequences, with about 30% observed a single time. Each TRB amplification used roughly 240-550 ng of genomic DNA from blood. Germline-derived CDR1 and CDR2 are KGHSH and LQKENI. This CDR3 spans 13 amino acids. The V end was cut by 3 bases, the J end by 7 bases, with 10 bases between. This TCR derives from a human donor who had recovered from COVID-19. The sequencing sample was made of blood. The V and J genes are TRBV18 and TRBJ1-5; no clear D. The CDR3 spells CASSPGLGQPQHF. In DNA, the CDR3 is TGTGCCAGCTCACCGGGATTGGGCCAGCCCCAGCATTTT.